One T cell receptor (beta chain) is described in this entry. In the source study's methods: Nucleated cell number was recorded as an estimate derived from reference gene primer amplification. Sequencing used immunoSEQ multiplex PCR; TCRdb keeps in-frame clones, though not all of them. V and J calls plus clone size are reproduced from that table; the DNA served to infer D and trimming. This table holds about 250,000 clones, around 85% found once. The sample belongs to a study of blood T cell repertoires in COVID-19. Study-wide context: The samples span acute and convalescent COVID-19 from the United States, Italy and Spain.

V was cut by 3 bases and J by 7 bases, with 7 bases left in between. The CDR3 runs 11 residues. Germline V gives CDR1 DFQATT, CDR2 SNEGSKA (reference sequence). The chain is built from TRBV20-1 and TRBJ1-3; D remains ambiguous. Sequences were obtained from peripheral blood. The receptor comes from a man aged 80 or over with acute or convalescent COVID-19. The CDR3 is CSASPQNTIYF. CDR3 DNA sequence: TGCAGTGCTAGCCCTCAGAACACCATATATTTT.